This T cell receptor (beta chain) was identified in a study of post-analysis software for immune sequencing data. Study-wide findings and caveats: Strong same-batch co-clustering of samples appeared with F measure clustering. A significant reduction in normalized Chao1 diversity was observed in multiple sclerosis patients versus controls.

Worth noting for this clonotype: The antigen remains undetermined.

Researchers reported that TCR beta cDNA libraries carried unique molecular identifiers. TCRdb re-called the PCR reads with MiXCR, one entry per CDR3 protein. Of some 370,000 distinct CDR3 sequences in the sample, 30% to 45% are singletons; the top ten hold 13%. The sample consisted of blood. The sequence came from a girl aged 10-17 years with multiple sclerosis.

CDR3 sequence (DNA): TGCAGTGCTCCTCAAGGGTGGGTAGAGACCCAGTACTTC. Translation gives CSAPQGWVETQYF. J is TRBJ2-5 and V is TRBV20-1, with D uncertain. Germline CDR1 and CDR2: DFQATT and SNEGSKA (reference sequence). Trimming stripped 5 bases from V and 4 bases from J, with 14 bases between. This CDR3 region has 13 residues.